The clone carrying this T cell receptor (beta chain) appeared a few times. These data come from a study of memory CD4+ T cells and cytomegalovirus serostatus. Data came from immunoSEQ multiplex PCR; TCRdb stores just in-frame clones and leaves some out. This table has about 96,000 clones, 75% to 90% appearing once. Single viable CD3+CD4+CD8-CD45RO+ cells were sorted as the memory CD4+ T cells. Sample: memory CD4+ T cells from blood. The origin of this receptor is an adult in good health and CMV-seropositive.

CDR3 DNA sequence: TGCGCCAGCAGCCCTGGCGGACAGCACTATGGCTACACCTTC. It specifies CASSPGGQHYGYTF. This rearrangement joins TRBV4-1 to TRBJ1-2; a weak D match, TRBD1 (6 bases). The V end was cut by 4 bases, the J end by 3 bases, with 12 bases between. Germline values: CDR1 MGHRA, CDR2 YSYEKL. This CDR3 is 14 amino acids long.